This T cell receptor (beta chain) was identified during a study of T cell repertoires in cytomegalovirus infection (dated by TCRdb to the late 2010s). General notes on the study: Alongside well-studied HLA-B-restricted epitopes, the peptide stimulations were aimed at recently identified HLA-C-restricted CMV epitopes, whose presentation resists viral immunomodulation. Donor HLA type was relevant to the analysis, because carriage of CMV infection together with the matching HLA type was indicated by public TCR beta signatures. On the study overall, not on this receptor specifically: Cumulative frequency of public TCR beta family members discriminated carriers of CMV infection plus the relevant HLA type in this cohort and an independent roughly 330-donor cohort. The ex vivo response was dominated by HLA-C-restricted CMV-specific TCR beta clonotypes, and the single most frequent clonotype in two of eight donors was supplied by these HLA-C-restricted clonotypes.

This clonotype was detected a few times. Its antigen is not yet known. No base-level quality is on record; no much larger clone is a single base apart. The intended sense of this specimen's treatment or condition label: in vitro stimulation with specific CMV peptide epitopes to enrich CMV-specific T cells. TCRdb records Illumina HiSeq 1500 as the sequencer. TCRdb reran the public reads through fastp at Q25 and MiXCR, keeping productive beta chains. All rows with the same CDR3 protein become a single entry with the most common DNA and genes. In all, the sample holds about 770,000 distinct CDR3 sequences, and approximately 32% of those were seen once. In total, the top ten clones hold 13% of the sample. From a lookup of the germline V gene (reference sequence), CDR1 and CDR2 are SEHNR and FQNEAQ. Germline trimming: 3 bases from V, 5 bases from J; junction bases outside gene matches: 8. The CDR3 holds 15 amino acids from the cysteine to the phenylalanine. The DNA shown is the 45-base CDR3, in frame from base 1.

This TCR came from a human donor in good health (CMV status not recorded). Some clones in this sample may be carry-over from other donors' samples. The sequence joins TRBV7-9 to TRBJ2-3; 7 middle bases align to TRBD2. The sample here was cultured CD8+ T cells from PBMCs, taken from culture after CMV antigen stimulation. The CDR3 region has the sequence CASSFLAGVIDTQYF. The nucleotide sequence is TGTGCCAGCAGCTTTTTGGCGGGGGTGATAGATACGCAGTATTTT.